The present T cell receptor (beta chain) was sequenced within a study of cytomegalovirus exposure and HLA in healthy donors. The donors, nominally healthy at sampling, likely had unrecorded immune exposures. Concerning this clone itself: Its antigen is undetermined.

CDR1 is KGHSH and CDR2 is LQKENI in the germline V gene. Trimming took 2 bases from V and 8 from J, leaving 15 bases between them. This CDR3 has 14 residues. Study-level results: Presence/absence analyses supposed approximately even sequencing depth among donors. A later analysis found that most CMV-associated TCR beta chains appeared HLA-restricted.

This PCR relied on a set of 60 Vbeta primers and 13 Jbeta primers. Clones were read by immunoSEQ multiplex PCR, and TCRdb kept only the in-frame ones, dropping some. The sample has hundreds of thousands of clones, roughly 83% seen once. The sample taken for sequencing was PBMCs. The receptor was derived from a boy younger than 10 in good health and CMV-seronegative. V gene TRBV18 combines with J gene TRBJ1-2; possibly TRBD1 for D (6 bases). The DNA for the CDR3 is TGTGCCAGCTCACCAGAGGTCAGGGGAGACGGCTACACCTTC. It is translated as CASSPEVRGDGYTF.